Judged by frequency, the clone carrying this TCR beta chain is medium-sized (0.01 to 0.1%). Its antigen is not known. CDR1 and CDR2 (germline): SGHKS, YYEKEE (reference sequence). The CDR3 spans 17 residues. One tube held mixed TRB-A and TRB-B primer pools for touch-down PCR. TCRdb derives one entry per CDR3 protein from the multiplex PCR reads, leaving out DNA. The repertoire table contains about 1,500 distinct CDR3 sequences. This record comes from a study of T cell clusters in autoimmune cytopenias. Background on the study: A median of about 54,000 TRB reads per sample yielded a median roughly 2,500 distinct clonotypes.

TRB amplification used around 270 ng of peripheral blood genomic DNA. Study conclusions and caveats: TRB repertoire shifts in secondary cytopenia and chronic lymphocytic leukemia mostly reflected lymphoma, not autoimmunity.

The sample also formed part of further work on T cell repertoires in aging, cancer and after chemotherapy. As that study records: Age-matched healthy donors had significantly more diverse, less clonal blood TCR repertoires than untreated cancer patients. Lymphoid organ infiltration in hematological cancer patients may impair thymic emigration or peripheral T cell expansion.

This chain uses TRBV5-5 with TRBJ1-1. This TCR came from a human donor with chronic lymphocytic leukemia. Source material: peripheral blood. The chain's CDR3 is CASSLTTGGQGDTEAFF.